This T cell receptor (beta chain) is from a study of cytomegalovirus exposure and HLA in healthy donors. In the case of this clone: Its antigen is still unknown. The junction differs from germline at one of its ends, possibly a read error.

The germline gives CDR1 SSHAT, CDR2 FNYEAQ (reference sequence). CDR3 length: 15 residues. 60 Vbeta and 13 Jbeta primers were used in PCR. Only in-frame clones appear in the TCRdb table, and some are missing; sequencing was by immunoSEQ multiplex PCR. The table has approximately 100,000 clones, approximately 75% seen once. General observations from the study: Accurate prediction of HLA-A and HLA-B alleles (for most subjects) was reportedly achieved from TCR beta sequences.

The rearrangement uses TRBV7-7 and TRBJ2-5, with 9 nucleotides matching TRBD2. The sample comprised PBMCs. This clonotype was sampled from a woman aged 40 to 55 in good health and CMV-seronegative. This CDR3 reads CASSSLAGKRETQYF. The CDR3 DNA reads TGTGCTAGCAGCTCCCTAGCGGGAAAGAGAGAGACCCAGTACTTC.